The 2 T cell receptor beta chains in this list originate from one sample, sequenced in a study of blood T cell repertoires in COVID-19. Produced via immunoSEQ multiplex PCR; TCRdb's table is partial and in-frame only. The profile shows about 240,000 clones, about 83% of them singletons. Sequences were obtained from peripheral blood. These receptors originate from a human donor in a cohort sampled during active COVID-19.

The V and J genes are TRBV13 and TRBJ2-7; D might be TRBD1 (6 bases). The length of the CDR3 is 15 residues. Germline V CDR1 and CDR2: PRHDT, FYEKMQ (reference sequence). V dropped 5 bases and J dropped 3 bases, with 17 bases sitting between them. The CDR3 nucleotides are TGTGCCAGCAGCCTCCACGGTGGACAGATCTACGAGCAGTACTTC. Residues: CASSLHGGQIYEQYF.

This chain connects TRBV29-1 to TRBJ2-3, with 9 bases that match TRBD1. CDR3 size: 17 residues. CDR1 is SQVTM and CDR2 is ANQGSEA in the germline V gene. The ends lost 0 bases at V and 5 bases at J; junction bases unmatched: 12. This CDR3 reads CSVEELPMGQGKDTQYF. The DNA of the CDR3 is TGCAGCGTTGAAGAACTCCCGATGGGACAGGGAAAAGATACGCAGTATTTT.